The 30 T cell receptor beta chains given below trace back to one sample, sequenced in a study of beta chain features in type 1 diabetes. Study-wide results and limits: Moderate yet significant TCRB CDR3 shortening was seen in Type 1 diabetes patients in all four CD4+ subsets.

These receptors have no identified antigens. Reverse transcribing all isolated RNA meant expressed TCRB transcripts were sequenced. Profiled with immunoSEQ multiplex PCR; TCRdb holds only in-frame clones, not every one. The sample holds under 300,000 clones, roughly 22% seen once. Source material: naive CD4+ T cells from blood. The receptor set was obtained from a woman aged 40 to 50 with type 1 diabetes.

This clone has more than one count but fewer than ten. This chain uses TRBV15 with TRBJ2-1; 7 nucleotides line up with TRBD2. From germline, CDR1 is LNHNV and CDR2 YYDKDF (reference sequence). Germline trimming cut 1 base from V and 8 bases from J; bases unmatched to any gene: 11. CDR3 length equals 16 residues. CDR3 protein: CATSRGKGGSWDEQFF. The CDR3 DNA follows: TGTGCCACCAGCAGAGGGAAAGGCGGGAGTTGGGATGAGCAGTTCTTC.

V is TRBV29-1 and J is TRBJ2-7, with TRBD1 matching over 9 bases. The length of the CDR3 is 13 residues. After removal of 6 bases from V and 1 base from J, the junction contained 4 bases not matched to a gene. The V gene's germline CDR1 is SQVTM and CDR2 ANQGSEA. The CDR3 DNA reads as TGCAGCGTCTCCGACAGGGGGTCCTACGAGCAGTACTTC. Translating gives CSVSDRGSYEQYF.

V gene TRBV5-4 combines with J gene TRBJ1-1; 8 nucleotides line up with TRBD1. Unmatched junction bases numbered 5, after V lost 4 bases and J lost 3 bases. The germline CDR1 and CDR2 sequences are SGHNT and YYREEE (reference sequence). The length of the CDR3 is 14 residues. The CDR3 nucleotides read TGTGCCAGCAGCCAGACAGGGGTCGACACTGAAGCTTTCTTT. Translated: CASSQTGVDTEAFF.

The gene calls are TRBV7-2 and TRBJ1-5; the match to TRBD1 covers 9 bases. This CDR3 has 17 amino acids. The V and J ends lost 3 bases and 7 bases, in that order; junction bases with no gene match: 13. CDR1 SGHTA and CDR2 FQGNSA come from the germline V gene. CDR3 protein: CASSFPITGGSGQPQHF. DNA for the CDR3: TGTGCCAGCAGCTTCCCCATTACAGGGGGCTCGGGGCAGCCCCAGCATTTT.

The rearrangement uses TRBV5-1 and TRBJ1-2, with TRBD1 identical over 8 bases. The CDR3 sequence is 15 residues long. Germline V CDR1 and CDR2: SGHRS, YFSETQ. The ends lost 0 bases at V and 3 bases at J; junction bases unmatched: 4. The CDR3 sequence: CASSLAGGMDYGYTF. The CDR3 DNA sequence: TGCGCCAGCAGCTTGGCAGGGGGCATGGACTATGGCTACACCTTC.

This CDR3 reads CASRPTLGTGTYEQYF. The CDR3 DNA is TGTGCCAGCAGACCGACGCTCGGGACAGGGACCTACGAGCAGTACTTC. The genes are TRBV27 and TRBJ2-7, with TRBD1 identical over 9 bases. V lost 6 bases and J lost 2; bases outside the gene matches: 11. The length of the CDR3 is 16 residues. Germline CDR1 MNHEY, CDR2 SMNVEV (reference sequence).

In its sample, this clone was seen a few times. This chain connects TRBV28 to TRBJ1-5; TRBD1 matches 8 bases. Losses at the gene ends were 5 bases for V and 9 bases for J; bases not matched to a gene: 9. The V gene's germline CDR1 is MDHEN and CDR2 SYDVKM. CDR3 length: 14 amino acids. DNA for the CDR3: TGTGCCAGCAGTCCCAGGACAGGGTTGGCGCCCCAGCATTTT. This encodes CASSPRTGLAPQHF.

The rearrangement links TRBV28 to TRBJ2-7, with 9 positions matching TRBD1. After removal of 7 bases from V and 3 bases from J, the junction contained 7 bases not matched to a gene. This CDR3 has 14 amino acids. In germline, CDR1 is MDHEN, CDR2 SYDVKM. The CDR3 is CASTPGDRVYEQYF. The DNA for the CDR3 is TGTGCCAGCACCCCAGGGGACAGGGTCTACGAGCAGTACTTC.

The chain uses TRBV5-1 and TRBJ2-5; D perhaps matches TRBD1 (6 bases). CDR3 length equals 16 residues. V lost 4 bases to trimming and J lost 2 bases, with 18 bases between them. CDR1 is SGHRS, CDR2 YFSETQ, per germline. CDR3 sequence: CASSRIPGVGQETQYF. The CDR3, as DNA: TGCGCCAGCAGCCGGATTCCAGGGGTGGGACAAGAGACCCAGTACTTC. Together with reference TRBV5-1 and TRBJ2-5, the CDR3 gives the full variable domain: KAGVTQTPRYLIKTRGQQVTLSCSPISGHRSVSWYQQTPGQGLQFLFEYFSETQRNKGNFPGRFSGRQFSNSRSEMNVSTLELGDSALYLCASSRIPGVGQETQYFGPGTRLLVL.

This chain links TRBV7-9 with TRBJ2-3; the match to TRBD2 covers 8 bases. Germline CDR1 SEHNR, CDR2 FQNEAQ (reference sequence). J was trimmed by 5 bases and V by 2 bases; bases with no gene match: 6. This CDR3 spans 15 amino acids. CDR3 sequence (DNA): TGTGCCAGCAGCTTAAGGGCGGGAGGTGAAGATACGCAGTATTTT. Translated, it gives CASSLRAGGEDTQYF.

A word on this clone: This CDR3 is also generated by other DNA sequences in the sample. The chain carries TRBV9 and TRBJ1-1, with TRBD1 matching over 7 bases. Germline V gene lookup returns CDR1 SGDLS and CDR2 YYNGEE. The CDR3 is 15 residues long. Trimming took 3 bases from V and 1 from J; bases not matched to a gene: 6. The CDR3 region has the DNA TGTGCCAGCAGCGCGAGACAGGGTCGGAACACTGAAGCTTTCTTT. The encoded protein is CASSARQGRNTEAFF.

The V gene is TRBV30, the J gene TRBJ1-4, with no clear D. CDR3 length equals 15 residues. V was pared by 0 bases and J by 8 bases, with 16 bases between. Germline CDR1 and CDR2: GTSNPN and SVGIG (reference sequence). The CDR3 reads CAWSVPSDFAEKLFF. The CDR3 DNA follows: TGTGCCTGGAGTGTACCCTCGGACTTTGCGGAAAAACTGTTTTTT.

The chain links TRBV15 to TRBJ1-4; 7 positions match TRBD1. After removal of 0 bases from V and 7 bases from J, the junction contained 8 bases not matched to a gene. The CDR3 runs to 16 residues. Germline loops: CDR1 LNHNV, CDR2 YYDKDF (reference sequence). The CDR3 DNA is TGTGCCACCAGCAGAGAACCTATCCGGGACAGTGAAAAACTGTTTTTT. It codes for CATSREPIRDSEKLFF.

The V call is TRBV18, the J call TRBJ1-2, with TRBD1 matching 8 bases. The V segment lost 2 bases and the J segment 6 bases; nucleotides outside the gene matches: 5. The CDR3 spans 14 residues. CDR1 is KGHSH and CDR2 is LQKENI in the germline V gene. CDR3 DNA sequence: TGTGCCAGCTCACCATTGGACAGGGAGCATGGCTACACCTTC. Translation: CASSPLDREHGYTF.

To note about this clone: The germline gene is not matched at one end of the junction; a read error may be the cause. The CDR3 loop is CASSQRQGSTWGF. In nucleotides, the CDR3 is TGTGCCAGCAGCCAAAGACAGGGGAGCACTTGGGGCTTC. The gene calls are TRBV14 and TRBJ1-2, with TRBD1 matching 8 bases. This CDR3 spans 13 amino acids. The germline V gene has CDR1 SGHDN and CDR2 FVKESK.

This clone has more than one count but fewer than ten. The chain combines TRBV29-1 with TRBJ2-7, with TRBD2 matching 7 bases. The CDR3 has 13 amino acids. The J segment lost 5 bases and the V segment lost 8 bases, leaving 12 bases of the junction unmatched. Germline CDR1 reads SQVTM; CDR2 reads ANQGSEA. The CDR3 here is CSFSAAGIHEQYF. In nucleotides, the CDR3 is TGCAGCTTTTCGGCAGCGGGAATCCACGAGCAGTACTTC.

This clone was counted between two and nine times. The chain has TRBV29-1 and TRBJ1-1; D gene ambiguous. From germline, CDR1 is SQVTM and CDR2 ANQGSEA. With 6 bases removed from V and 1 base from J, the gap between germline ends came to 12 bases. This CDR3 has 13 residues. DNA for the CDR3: TGCAGCGTGAGTGAGGCAGCGAACACTGAAGCTTTCTTT. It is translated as CSVSEAANTEAFF.

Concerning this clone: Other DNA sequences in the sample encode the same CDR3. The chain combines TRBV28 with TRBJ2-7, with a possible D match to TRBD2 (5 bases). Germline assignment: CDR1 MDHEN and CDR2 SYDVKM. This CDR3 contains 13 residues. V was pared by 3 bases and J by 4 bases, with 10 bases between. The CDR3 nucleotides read TGTGCCAGCAGTTTCGGGGTTTCGTACGAGCAGTACTTC. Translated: CASSFGVSYEQYF.

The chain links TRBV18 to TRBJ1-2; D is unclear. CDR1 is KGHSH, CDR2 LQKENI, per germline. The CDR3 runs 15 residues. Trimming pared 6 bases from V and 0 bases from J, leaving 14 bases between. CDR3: CASSNGSSSNYGYTF. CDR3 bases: TGTGCCAGCTCCAACGGGTCATCTTCTAACTATGGCTACACCTTC.

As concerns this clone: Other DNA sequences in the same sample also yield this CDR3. The CDR3 loop is CASSGQVNTEAFF. CDR3 in DNA: TGTGCCAGCAGCGGACAGGTCAACACTGAAGCTTTCTTT. The rearrangement joins TRBV9 to TRBJ1-1, with a weak D call TRBD1 (6 bases). Germline V gene data show CDR1 as SGDLS and CDR2 as YYNGEE. CDR3 size: 13 residues. Trimming shortened V by 3 bases and J by 2 bases, and 8 bases separated the two germline ends.

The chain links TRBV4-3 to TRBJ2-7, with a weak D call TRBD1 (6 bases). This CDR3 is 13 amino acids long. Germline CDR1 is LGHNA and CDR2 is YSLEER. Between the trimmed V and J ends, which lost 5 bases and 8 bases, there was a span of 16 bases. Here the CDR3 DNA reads TGCGCCAGCAGCAGAGTAGGGGGAGAGAAGCAGTACTTC. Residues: CASSRVGGEKQYF.

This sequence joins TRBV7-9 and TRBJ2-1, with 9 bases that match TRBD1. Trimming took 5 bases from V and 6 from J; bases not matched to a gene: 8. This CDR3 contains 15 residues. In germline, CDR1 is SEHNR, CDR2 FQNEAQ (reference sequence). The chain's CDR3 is CASSARTGDSNEQFF. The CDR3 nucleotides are TGTGCCAGCAGCGCCCGGACAGGGGACTCCAATGAGCAGTTCTTC.

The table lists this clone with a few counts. The CDR3 is CASSVAMGQTYEQYF. The CDR3 DNA sequence: TGTGCCAGCAGCGTAGCGATGGGACAGACTTACGAGCAGTACTTC. V gene TRBV9 combines with J gene TRBJ2-7, with 7 bases identical to TRBD1. CDR1 is SGDLS, CDR2 YYNGEE, per germline. This CDR3 region has 15 residues. The V gene end was trimmed by 0 bases and the J gene end by 4 bases; junction bases not matched to a gene: 7.

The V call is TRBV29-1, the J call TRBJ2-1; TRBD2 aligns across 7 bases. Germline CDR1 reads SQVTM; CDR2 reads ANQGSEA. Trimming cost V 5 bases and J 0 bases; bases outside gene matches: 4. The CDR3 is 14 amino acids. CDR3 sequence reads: CSVFRDYSYNEQFF. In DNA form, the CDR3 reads TGCAGCGTTTTCCGGGACTACTCCTACAATGAGCAGTTCTTC.

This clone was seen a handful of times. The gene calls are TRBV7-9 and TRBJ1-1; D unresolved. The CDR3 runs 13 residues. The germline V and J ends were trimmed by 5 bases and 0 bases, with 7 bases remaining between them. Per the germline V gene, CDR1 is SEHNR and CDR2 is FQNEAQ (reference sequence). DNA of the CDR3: TGTGCCAGCAGCATCACAGTGAACACTGAAGCTTTCTTT. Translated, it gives CASSITVNTEAFF.

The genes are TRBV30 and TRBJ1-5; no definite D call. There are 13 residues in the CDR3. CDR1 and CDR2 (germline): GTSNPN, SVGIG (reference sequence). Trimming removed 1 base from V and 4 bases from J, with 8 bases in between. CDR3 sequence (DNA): TGTGCCTGGAGTGACACCTTTAATCAGCCCCAGCATTTT. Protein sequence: CAWSDTFNQPQHF.

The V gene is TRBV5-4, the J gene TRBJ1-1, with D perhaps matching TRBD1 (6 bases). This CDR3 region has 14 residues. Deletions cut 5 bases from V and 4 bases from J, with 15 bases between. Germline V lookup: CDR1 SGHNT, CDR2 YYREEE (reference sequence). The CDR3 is CASSTTGSVTEAFF. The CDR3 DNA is TGTGCCAGCAGTACTACAGGGAGTGTCACTGAAGCTTTCTTT. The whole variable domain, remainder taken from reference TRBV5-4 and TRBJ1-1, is ETGVTQSPTHLIKTRGQQVTLRCSSQSGHNTVSWYQQALGQGPQFIFQYYREEENGRGNFPPRFSGLQFPNYSSELNVNALELDDSALYLCASSTTGSVTEAFFGQGTRLTVV.

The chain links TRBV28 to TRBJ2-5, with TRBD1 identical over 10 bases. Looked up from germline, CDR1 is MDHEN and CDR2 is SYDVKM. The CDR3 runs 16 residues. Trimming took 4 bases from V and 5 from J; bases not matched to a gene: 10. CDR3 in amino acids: CASSSPDRGLWETQYF. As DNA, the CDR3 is TGTGCCAGCAGTTCCCCGGACAGGGGGTTATGGGAGACCCAGTACTTC.

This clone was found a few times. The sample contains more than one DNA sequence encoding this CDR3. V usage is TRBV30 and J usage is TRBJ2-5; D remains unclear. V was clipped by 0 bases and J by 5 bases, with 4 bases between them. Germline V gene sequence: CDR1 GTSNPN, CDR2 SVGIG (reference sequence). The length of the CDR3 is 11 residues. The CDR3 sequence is CAWSVSETQYF. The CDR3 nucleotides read TGTGCCTGGAGTGTCTCGGAGACCCAGTACTTC.

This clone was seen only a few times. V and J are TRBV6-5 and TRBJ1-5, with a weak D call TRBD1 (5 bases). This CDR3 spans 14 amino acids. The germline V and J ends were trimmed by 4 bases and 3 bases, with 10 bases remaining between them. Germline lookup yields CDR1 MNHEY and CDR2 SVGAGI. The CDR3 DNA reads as TGTGCCAGCAGTTGGTCCAGGGCCAATCAGCCCCAGCATTTT. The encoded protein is CASSWSRANQPQHF.